A selection of T cell receptor beta chains follows, all from one sample in a study of Ad26.COV2.S vaccination and SARS-CoV-2 variants. Sequencing used immunoSEQ multiplex PCR; TCRdb keeps in-frame clones, though not all of them. The table shows more than 400,000 clones, with around 90% occurring only once. The material sequenced was peripheral blood, taken in a trial of Ad26.COV2.S vaccine versus placebo. These receptor sequences come from a person aged 18 to 65 who received the Ad26.COV2.S COVID-19 vaccine or a placebo. Both conserved end residues are part of each CDR3. Clone size is given for some rows only: seen once, a few or many times, or a class if the clone is expanded.

size	V	J	CDR3
-	TRBV28	TRBJ2-2	CATKPAGAGELFF
-	TRBV11-2	TRBJ2-7	CASSTRQGYEQYF
-	TRBV18	TRBJ2-7	CASSPVGRNEQYF
-	TRBV29-1	TRBJ2-1	CSAGPFILAGGSNEQFF
-	TRBV10-3	TRBJ1-1	CAGREGLNTEAFF
once	TRBV27	TRBJ2-5	CASSRPGQKETQYF
few	TRBV4-3	TRBJ2-7	CASSQVGPGNIYEQYF
-	TRBV11-3	TRBJ1-5	CASSFRVGSEPYSNQPQHF
-	TRBV4-1	TRBJ1-1	CASSLTGIVSDTEAFF
-	TRBV5-5	TRBJ2-5	CASSSGPEETQYF
once	TRBV20-1	TRBJ2-7	CSARGSKPRYF
-	TRBV29-1	TRBJ1-2	CSVEDREGYTF
once	TRBV5-1	TRBJ2-1	CASSPNADPIDEQFF
-	TRBV20-1	TRBJ2-3	CSASFISGDTQYF
-	TRBV5-4	TRBJ2-1	CASSVDRGRYNEQFF
-	TRBV4-2	TRBJ2-7	CASSQRRAYEQYF
-	TRBV7-8	TRBJ2-1	CASSLGYQSPDNEQFF
-	TRBV28	TRBJ2-3	CASSPPARRASTDTQYF
-	TRBV15	TRBJ1-4	CATSRRRTGTTNEKLFF
-	TRBV28	TRBJ2-3	CASKTSGTDTQYF
-	TRBV4-1	TRBJ2-3	CASSQGTGSEDTQYF
-	TRBV21-1	TRBJ1-3	CASSTYTFVSGNTIYF
-	TRBV7-2	TRBJ2-3	CASSFRDATQYF
once	TRBV7-6	TRBJ2-3	CASSLYGSPTDTQYF
-	TRBV2	TRBJ1-4	CASSVYRGWQEKLFF
-	TRBV28	TRBJ2-6	CASSVPSGTGANVLTF
-	TRBV7-2	TRBJ2-3	CASSAGQGGADTQYF
-	TRBV5-1	TRBJ1-2	CASSLENSRYGYTF
-	TRBV5-1	TRBJ2-1	CASSTSGISYNEQFF
-	TRBV6-5	TRBJ1-1	CASGYRSEAFF
-	TRBV5-6	TRBJ2-5	CASSLVRGGETQYF
few	TRBV9	TRBJ2-5	CASSVASGIGTETQYF
-	TRBV19	TRBJ2-6	CASSRTVPSGANVLTF
-	TRBV28	TRBJ1-1	CASSTGRGTEAFF
-	TRBV19	TRBJ2-5	CASSIPWDPETQYF
-	TRBV9	TRBJ2-3	CASSVVGDTQYF